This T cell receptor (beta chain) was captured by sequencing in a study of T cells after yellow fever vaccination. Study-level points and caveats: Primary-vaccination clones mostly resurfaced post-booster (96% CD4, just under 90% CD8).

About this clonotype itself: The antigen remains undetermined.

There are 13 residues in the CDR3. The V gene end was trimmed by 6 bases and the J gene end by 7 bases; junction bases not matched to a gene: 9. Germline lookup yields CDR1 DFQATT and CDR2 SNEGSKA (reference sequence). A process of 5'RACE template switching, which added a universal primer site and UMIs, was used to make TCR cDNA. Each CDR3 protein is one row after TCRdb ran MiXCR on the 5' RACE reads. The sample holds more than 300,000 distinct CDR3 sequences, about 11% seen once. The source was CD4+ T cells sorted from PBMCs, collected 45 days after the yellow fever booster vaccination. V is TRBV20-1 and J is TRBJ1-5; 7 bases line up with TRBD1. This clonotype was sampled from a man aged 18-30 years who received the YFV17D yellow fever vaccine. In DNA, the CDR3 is TGCAGTGCCCTTGAGGGGGCACAGCAGCCCCAGCATTTT. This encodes CSALEGAQQPQHF.